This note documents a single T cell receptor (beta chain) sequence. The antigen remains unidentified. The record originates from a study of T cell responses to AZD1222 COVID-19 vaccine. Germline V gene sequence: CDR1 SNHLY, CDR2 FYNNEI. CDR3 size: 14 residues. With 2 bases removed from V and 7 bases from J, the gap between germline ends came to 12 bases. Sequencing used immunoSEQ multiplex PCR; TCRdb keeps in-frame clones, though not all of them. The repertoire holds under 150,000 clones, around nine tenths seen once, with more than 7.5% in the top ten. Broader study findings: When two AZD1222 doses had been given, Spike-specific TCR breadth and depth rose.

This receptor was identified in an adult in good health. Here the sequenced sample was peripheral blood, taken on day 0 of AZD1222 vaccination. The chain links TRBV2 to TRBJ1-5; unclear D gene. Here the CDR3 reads CASSEITAAQPQHF. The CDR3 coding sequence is TGTGCCAGCAGTGAAATCACCGCGGCACAGCCCCAGCATTTT.